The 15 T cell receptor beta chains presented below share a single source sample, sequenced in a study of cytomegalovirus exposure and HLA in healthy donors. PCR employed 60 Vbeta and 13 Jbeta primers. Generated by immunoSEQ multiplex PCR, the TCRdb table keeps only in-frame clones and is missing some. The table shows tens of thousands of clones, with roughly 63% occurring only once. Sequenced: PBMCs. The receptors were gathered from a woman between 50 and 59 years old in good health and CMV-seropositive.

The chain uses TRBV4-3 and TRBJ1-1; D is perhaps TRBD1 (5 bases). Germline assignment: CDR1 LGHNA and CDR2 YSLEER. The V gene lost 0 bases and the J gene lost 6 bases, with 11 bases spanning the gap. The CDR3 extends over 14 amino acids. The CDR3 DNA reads TGCGCCAGCAGCCAAGAACGAGGGGAGGCTGAAGCTTTCTTT. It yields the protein CASSQERGEAEAFF.

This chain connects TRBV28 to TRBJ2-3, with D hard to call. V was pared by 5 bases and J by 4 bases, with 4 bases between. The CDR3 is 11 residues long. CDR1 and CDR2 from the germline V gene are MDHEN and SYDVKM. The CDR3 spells CASSLSDTQYF. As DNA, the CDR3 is TGTGCCAGCAGTCTTTCAGATACGCAGTATTTT.

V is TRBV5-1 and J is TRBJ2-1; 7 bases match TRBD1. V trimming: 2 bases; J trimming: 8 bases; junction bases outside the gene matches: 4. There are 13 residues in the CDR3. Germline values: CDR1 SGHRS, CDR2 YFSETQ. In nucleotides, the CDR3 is TGCGCCAGCAGCTTTGACAGGGCGTATGAGCAGTTCTTC. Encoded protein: CASSFDRAYEQFF.

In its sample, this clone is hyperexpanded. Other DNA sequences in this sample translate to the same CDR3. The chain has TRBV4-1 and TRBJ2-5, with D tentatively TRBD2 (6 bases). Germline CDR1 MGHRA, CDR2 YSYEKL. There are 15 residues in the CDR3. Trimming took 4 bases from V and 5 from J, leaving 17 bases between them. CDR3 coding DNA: TGCGCCAGCAGCCCCTCGGGGGACCCACGGGAGACCCAGTACTTC. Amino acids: CASSPSGDPRETQYF.

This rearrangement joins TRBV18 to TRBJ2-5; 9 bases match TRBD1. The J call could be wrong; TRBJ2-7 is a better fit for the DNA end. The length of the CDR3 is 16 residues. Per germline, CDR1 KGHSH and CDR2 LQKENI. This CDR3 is CASSPKGGQGPYEQYF. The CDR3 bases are TGTGCCAGCTCACCAAAGGGGGGACAGGGCCCCTACGAGCAGTACTTC.

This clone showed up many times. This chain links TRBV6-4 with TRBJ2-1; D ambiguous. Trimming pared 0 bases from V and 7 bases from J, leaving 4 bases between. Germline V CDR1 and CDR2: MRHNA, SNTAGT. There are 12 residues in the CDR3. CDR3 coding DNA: TGTGCCAGCAGTGACTCCGGGAATGAGCAGTTCTTC. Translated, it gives CASSDSGNEQFF.

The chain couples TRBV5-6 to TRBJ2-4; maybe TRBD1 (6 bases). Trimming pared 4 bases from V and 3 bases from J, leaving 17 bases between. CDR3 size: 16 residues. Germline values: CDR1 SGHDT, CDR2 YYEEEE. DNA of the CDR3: TGTGCCAGCAGCCGGTGGGGGCTTGGGGACAAAAACATTCAGTACTTC. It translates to CASSRWGLGDKNIQYF.

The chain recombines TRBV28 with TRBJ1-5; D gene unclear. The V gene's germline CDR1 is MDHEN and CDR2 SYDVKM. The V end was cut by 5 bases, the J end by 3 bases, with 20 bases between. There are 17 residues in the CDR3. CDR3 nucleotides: TGTGCCAGCAGTCAGGAAGACCCATTCGTCCTCAATCAGCCCCAGCATTTT. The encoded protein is CASSQEDPFVLNQPQHF.

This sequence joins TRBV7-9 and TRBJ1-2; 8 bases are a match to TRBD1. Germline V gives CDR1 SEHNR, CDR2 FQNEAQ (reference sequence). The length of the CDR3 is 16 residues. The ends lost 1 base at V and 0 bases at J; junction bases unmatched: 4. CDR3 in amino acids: CASSLGTGTANYGYTF. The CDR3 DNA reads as TGTGCCAGCAGCTTAGGGACAGGGACCGCTAACTATGGCTACACCTTC.

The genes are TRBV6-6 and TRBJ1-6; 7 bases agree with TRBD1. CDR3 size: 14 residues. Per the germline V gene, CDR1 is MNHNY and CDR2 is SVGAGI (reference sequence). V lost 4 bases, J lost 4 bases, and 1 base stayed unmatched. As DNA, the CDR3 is TGTGCCAGCAGTTTGACAGGGTATAATTCACCCCTCCACTTT. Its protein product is CASSLTGYNSPLHF.

The CDR3 coding sequence is TGCGCCAGCAGCTTGGATCCGGAGTCACCCCTCCACTTT. Translated, it gives CASSLDPESPLHF. V is TRBV5-1 and J is TRBJ1-6; D not resolved. V gave up 0 bases and J gave up 10 bases, with 8 bases separating them. From germline, CDR1 is SGHRS and CDR2 YFSETQ. The CDR3 totals 13 residues. The full variable domain, with the rest looked up from reference TRBV5-1 and TRBJ1-6, is KAGVTQTPRYLIKTRGQQVTLSCSPISGHRSVSWYQQTPGQGLQFLFEYFSETQRNKGNFPGRFSGRQFSNSRSEMNVSTLELGDSALYLCASSLDPESPLHFGNGTRLTVT.

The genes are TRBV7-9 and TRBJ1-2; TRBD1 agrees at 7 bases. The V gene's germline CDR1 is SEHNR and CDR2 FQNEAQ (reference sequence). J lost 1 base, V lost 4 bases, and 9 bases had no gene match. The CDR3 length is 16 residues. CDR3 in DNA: TGTGCCAGCAGCTCCGAACAGGGGTCTTATAACTATGGCTACACCTTC. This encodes CASSSEQGSYNYGYTF.

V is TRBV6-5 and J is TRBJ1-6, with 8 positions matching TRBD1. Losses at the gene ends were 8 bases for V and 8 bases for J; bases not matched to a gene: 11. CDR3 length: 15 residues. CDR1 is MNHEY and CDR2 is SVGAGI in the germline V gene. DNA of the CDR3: TGTGCCAGCTCCGGACTGGACAGGGCTTATTCACCCCTCCACTTT. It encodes CASSGLDRAYSPLHF.

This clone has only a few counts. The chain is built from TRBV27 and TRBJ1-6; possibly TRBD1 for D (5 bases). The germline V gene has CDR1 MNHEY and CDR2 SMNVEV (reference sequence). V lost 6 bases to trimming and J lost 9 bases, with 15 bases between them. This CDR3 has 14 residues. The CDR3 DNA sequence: TGTGCCAGCAGCGACCGTGGGACTTTTTCACCCCTCCACTTT. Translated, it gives CASSDRGTFSPLHF.

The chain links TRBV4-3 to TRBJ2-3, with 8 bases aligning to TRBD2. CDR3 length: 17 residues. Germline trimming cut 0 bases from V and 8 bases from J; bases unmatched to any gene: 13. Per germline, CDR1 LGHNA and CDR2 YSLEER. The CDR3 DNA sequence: TGCGCCAGCAGCCAAGACTTTAGCGGGGTAGCCGTTGGTACGCAGTATTTT. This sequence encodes CASSQDFSGVAVGTQYF.